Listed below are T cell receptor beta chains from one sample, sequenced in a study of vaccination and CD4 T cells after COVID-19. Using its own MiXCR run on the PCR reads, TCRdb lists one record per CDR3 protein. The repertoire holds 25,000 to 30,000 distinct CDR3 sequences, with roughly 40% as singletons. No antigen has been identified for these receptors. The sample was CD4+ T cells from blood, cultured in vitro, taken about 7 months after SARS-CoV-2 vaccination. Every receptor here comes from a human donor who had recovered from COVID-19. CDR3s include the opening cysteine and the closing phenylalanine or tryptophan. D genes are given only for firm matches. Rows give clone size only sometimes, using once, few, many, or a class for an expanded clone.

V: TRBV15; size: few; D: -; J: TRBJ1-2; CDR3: CATSRDTRSGGYTF; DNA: TGTGCCACCAGCAGAGATACGAGGTCGGGGGGCTACACCTTC
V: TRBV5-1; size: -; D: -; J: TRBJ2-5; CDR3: CASSPLGVETQYF; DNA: TGCGCCAGCAGCCCGCTCGGGGTTGAGACCCAGTACTTC
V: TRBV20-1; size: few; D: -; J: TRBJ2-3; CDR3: CSARGGTYPDTDTQYF; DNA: TGCAGTGCTAGAGGCGGGACTTATCCGGATACAGATACGCAGTATTTT
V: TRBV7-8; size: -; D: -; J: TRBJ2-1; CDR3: CASSLAELYNEQFF; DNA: TGTGCCAGCAGCCTTGCGGAACTATACAATGAGCAGTTCTTC
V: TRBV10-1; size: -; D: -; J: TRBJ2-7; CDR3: CASSEAGGGGSDEQYF; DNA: TGCGCCAGCAGTGAGGCGGGTGGTGGAGGATCGGATGAGCAGTACTTC
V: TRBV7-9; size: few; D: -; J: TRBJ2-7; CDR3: CASSLVGTYEQYF; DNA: TGTGCCAGCAGCTTAGTTGGTACCTACGAGCAGTACTTC
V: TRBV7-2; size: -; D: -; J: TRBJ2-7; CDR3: CASSLAGTTGEQYF; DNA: TGTGCCAGCAGCTTAGCTGGGACGACTGGCGAGCAGTACTTC
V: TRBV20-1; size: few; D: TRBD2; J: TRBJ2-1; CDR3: CSARTSGSHSPSSYNEQFF; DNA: TGCAGTGCACGGACTAGCGGGAGTCATTCCCCCAGCTCCTACAATGAGCAGTTCTTC
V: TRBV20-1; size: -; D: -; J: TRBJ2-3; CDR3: CSARDQGRRSDTQYF; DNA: TGCAGTGCTAGAGACCAGGGACGGAGGTCAGATACGCAGTATTTT
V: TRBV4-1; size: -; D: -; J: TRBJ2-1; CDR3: CASSLPWGAISNEQFF; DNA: TGCGCCAGCAGCCTGCCATGGGGGGCCATATCCAATGAGCAGTTCTTC
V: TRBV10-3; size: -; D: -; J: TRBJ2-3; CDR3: CAISLSTDTQYF; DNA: TGTGCCATCAGTCTTAGCACAGATACGCAGTATTTT
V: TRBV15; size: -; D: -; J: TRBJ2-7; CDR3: CATSKLNYEQYF; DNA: TGTGCCACCAGCAAACTTAATTACGAGCAGTACTTC